This is a list of T cell receptor beta chains from one sample in a study of CD8+CD57+ T cells in acquired aplastic anemia. TCRdb fed the reads into MiXCR, producing one record per CDR3 protein. The sample has about 270,000 distinct CDR3 sequences; approximately 80% are singletons. Sequenced input: sorted CD4+, CD8+, or CD8+CD57+ T cells (not recorded which) from PBMCs. The source is a human donor with aplastic anemia. The CDR3 runs from the conserved cysteine through the conserved F or W. A D gene is named only where the DNA matches it firmly. Expanded clones get a size class; other rows say once, few or many, or leave the size out.

>-|16|TRBV7-9|-|TRBJ2-1
CASSAVAETQYDGQFF
TGTGCCAGCAGCGCAGTAGCAGAGACCCAGTACGACGGGCAGTTCTTC
>-|13|TRBV7-3|-|TRBJ2-7
CASRGDWSHEQYF
TGTGCCAGCAGGGGGGACTGGAGTCACGAGCAGTACTTC
>-|14|TRBV10-1|-|TRBJ2-3
CASSESRVGDTQYF
TGCGCCAGCAGTGAGTCCAGGGTCGGAGATACGCAGTATTTT
>-|15|TRBV20-1|TRBD1|TRBJ1-4
CSARGIGQGDEKLFF
TGCAGTGCTAGAGGAATAGGACAGGGGGATGAAAAACTGTTTTTT
>few|13|TRBV10-3|-|TRBJ2-7
CAIKPGQGYEQYF
TGTGCCATCAAGCCTGGGCAGGGCTACGAGCAGTACTTC
>-|14|TRBV19|-|TRBJ2-7
CASRITSEDYEQYF
TGTGCCAGCAGGATCACAAGCGAGGACTACGAGCAGTACTTC
>-|12|TRBV9|-|TRBJ2-4
CASGGAGTIEYF
TGTGCCAGCGGAGGGGCAGGGACCATTGAGTACTTC
>-|17|TRBV9|-|TRBJ2-3
CASSRQDSRLQSHTQYF
TGTGCCAGCAGCCGCCAGGACAGCAGGCTACAATCACATACGCAGTATTTT
>-|12|TRBV2|-|TRBJ1-2
CASVSPNYGYTF
TGTGCCAGCGTATCCCCTAACTATGGCTACACCTTC
>-|13|TRBV7-3|-|TRBJ2-3
CASGFGPTETAYF
TGTGCCAGCGGGTTCGGGCCAACCGAGACAGCGTATTTC
>-|15|TRBV9|-|TRBJ1-1
CASSAGANRTTEAFF
TGCGCCAGCAGCGCCGGGGCCAATCGGACAACTGAAGCTTTCTTT